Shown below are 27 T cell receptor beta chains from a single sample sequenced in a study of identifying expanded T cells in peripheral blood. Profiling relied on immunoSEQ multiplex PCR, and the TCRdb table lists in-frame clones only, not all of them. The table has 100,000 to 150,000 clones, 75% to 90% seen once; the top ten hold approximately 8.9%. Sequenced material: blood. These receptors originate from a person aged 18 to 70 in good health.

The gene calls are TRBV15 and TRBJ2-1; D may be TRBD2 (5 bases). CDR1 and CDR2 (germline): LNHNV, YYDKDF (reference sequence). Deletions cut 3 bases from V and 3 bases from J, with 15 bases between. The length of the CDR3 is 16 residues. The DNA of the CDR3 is TGTGCCACCAGCAGCTTTCCGGGAACGGGCTACAATGAGCAGTTCTTC. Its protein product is CATSSFPGTGYNEQFF.

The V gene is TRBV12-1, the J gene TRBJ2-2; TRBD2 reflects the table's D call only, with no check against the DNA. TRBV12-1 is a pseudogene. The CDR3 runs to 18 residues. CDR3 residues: CASSPRLAGGPGTGELFF. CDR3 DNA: TGTGCCAGCAGCCCAAGACTAGCGGGGGGGCCGGGGACCGGGGAGCTGTTTTTT.

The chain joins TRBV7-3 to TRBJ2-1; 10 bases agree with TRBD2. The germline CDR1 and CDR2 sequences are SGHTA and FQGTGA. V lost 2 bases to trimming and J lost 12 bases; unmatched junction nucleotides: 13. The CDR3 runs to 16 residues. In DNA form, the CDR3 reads TGTGCCAGCAGCTTAGTCAGGACCGGGACTAGCGTAGGGCAGTTCTTC. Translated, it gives CASSLVRTGTSVGQFF.

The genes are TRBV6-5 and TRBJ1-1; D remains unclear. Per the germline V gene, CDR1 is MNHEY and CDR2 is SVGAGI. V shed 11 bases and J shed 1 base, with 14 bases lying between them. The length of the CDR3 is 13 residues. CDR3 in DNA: TGTGCCGCCTCTCACCCAGGGAACACTGAAGCTTTCTTT. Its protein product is CAASHPGNTEAFF.

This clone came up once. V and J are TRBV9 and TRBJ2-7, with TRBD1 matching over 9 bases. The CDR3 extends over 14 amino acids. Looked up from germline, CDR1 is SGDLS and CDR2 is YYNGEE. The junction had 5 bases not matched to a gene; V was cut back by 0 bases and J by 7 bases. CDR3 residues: CASSVDYRGREQYF. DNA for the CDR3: TGTGCCAGCAGCGTAGATTACAGGGGGCGGGAGCAGTACTTC.

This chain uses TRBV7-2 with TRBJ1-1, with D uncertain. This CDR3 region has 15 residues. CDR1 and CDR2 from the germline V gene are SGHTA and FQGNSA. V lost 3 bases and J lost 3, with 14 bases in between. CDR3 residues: CASSLDPRSDTEAFF. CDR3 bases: TGTGCCAGCAGCTTGGACCCCCGAAGCGACACTGAAGCTTTCTTT.

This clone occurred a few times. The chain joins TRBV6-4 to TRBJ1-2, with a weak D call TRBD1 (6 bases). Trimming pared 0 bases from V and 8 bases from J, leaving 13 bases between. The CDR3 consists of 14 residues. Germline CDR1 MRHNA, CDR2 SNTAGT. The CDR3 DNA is TGTGCCAGCAGTGACTCTTGGGGGGCGAGCGGCTACACCTTC. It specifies CASSDSWGASGYTF.

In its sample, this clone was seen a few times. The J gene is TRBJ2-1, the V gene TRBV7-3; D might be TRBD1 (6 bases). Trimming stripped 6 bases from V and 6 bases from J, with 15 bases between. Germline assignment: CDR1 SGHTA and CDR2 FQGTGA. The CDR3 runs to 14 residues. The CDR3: CASSLDSQPNEQFF. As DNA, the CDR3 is TGTGCCAGCAGTTTGGACAGTCAACCCAATGAGCAGTTCTTC.

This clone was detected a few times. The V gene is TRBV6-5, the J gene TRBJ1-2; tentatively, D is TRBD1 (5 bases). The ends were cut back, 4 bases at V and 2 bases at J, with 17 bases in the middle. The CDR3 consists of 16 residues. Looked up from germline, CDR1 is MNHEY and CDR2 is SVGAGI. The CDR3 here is CASSSPVREGNYGYTF. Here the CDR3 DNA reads TGTGCCAGCAGTTCCCCCGTCAGGGAAGGAAACTATGGCTACACCTTC.

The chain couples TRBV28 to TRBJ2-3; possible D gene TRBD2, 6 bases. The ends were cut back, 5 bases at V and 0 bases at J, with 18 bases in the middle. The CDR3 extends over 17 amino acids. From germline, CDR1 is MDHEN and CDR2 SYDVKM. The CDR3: CASSPWLGGASTDTQYF. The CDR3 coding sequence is TGTGCCAGCAGTCCCTGGTTGGGGGGTGCTAGCACAGATACGCAGTATTTT.

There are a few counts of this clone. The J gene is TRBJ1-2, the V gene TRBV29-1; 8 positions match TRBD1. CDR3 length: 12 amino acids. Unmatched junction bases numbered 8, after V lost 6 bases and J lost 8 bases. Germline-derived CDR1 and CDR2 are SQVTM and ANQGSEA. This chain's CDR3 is CSVTGTGSGYTF. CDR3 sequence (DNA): TGCAGCGTAACCGGGACAGGCAGCGGCTACACCTTC.

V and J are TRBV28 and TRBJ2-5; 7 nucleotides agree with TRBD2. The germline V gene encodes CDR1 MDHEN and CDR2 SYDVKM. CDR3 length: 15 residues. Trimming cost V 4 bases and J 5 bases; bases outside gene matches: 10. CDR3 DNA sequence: TGTGCCAGCAGTTCCCCAAGGCGGGGAGGGGAGACCCAGTACTTC. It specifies CASSSPRRGGETQYF.

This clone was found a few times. The CDR3 loop reads CATSRPWGAAGNQPQHF. In DNA, the CDR3 is TGTGCCACCAGCAGACCATGGGGAGCGGCGGGCAATCAGCCCCAGCATTTT. The J gene is TRBJ1-5, the V gene TRBV15; no clear D gene. This CDR3 has 17 residues. V lost 2 bases and J 2 bases, leaving 16 bases between the germline ends. CDR1 is LNHNV and CDR2 is YYDKDF in the germline V gene (reference sequence).

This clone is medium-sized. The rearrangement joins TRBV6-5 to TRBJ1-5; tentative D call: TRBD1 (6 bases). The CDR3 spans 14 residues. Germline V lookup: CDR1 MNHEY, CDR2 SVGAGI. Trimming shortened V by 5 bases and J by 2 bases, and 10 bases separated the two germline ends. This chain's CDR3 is CASSARQGNQPQHF. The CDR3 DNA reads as TGTGCCAGCAGTGCCAGACAGGGCAATCAGCCCCAGCATTTT.

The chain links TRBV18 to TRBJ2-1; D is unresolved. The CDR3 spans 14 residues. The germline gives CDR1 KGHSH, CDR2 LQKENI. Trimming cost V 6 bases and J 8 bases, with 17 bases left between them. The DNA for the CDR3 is TGTGCCAGCTCTACCGGGTCCCCCGACGATGAGCAGTTCTTC. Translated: CASSTGSPDDEQFF. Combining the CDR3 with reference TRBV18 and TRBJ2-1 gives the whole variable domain NAGVMQNPRHLVRRRGQEARLRCSPMKGHSHVYWYRQLPEEGLKFMVYLQKENIIDESGMPKERFSAEFPKEGPSILRIQQVVRGDSAAYFCASSTGSPDDEQFFGPGTRLTVL.

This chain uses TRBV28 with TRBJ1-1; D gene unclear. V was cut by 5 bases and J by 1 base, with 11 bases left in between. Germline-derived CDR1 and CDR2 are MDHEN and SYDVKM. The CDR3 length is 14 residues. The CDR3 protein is CASSIHGTNTEAFF. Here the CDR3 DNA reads TGTGCCAGCAGTATCCACGGTACGAACACTGAAGCTTTCTTT.

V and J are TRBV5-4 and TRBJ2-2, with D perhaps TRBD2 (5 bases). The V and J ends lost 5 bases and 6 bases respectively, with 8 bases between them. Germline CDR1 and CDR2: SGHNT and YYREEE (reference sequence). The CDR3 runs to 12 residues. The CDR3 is CASSPGSGELFF. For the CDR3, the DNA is TGTGCCAGCAGTCCGGGGTCCGGGGAGCTGTTTTTT.

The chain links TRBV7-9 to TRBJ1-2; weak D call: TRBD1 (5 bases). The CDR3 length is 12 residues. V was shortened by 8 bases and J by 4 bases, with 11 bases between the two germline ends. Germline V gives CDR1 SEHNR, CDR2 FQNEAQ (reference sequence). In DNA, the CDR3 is TGTGCCAGCTGGGACGGCACCTATGGCTACACCTTC. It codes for CASWDGTYGYTF.

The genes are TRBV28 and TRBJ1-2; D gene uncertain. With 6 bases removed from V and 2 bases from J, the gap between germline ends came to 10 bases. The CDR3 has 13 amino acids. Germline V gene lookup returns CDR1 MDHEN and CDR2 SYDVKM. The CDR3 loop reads CASSPTENYGYTF. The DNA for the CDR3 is TGTGCCAGCAGCCCTACAGAGAACTATGGCTACACCTTC.

The CDR3 DNA sequence: TGTGCCAGCAGCCAAGACCCAGGGGGCTCCTACAATGAGCAGTTCTTC. It translates to CASSQDPGGSYNEQFF. This chain uses TRBV14 with TRBJ2-1; TRBD1 agrees at 7 bases. CDR3 length: 16 residues. V gave up 0 bases and J gave up 0 bases; unmatched junction bases: 2. Germline V lookup: CDR1 SGHDN, CDR2 FVKESK.

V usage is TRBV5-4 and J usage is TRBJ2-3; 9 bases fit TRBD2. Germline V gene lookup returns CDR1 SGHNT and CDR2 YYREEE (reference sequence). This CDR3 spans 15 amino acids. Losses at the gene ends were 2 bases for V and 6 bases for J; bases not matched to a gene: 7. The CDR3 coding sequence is TGTGCCAGCAGCTTTGGGACTAGCCTTTCGGATACGCAGTATTTT. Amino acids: CASSFGTSLSDTQYF.

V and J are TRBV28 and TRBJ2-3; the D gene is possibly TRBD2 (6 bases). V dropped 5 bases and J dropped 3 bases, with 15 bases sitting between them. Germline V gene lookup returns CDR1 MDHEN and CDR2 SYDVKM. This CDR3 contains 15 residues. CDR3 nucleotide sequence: TGTGCCAGCAGTCCCGGAGGGCCGGAAACAGATACGCAGTATTTT. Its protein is CASSPGGPETDTQYF.

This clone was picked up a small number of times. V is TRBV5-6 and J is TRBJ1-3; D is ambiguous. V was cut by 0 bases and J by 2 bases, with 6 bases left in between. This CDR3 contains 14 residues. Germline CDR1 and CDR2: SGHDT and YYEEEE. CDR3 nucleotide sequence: TGTGCCAGCAGCTTGGCTATGGCTGGAAACACCATATATTTT. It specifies CASSLAMAGNTIYF.

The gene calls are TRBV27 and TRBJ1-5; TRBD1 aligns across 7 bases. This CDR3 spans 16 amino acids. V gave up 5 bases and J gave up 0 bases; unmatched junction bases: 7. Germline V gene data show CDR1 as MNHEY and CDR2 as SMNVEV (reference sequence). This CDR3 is CASSLTGAYSNQPQHF. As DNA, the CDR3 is TGTGCCAGCAGTCTAACAGGGGCGTATAGCAATCAGCCCCAGCATTTT.

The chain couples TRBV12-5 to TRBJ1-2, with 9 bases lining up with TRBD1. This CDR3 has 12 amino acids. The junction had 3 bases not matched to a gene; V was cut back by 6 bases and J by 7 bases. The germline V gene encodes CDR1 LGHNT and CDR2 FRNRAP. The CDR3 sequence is CASGDRGSGYTF. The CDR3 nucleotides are TGTGCTAGTGGGGACAGGGGCTCTGGCTACACCTTC.

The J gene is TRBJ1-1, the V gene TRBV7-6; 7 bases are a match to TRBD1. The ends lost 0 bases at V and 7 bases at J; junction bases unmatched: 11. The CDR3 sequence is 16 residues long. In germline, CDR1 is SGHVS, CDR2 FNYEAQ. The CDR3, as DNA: TGTGCCAGCAGCTTAGCTAGTACTTTCCGACAGGGTGAAGCTTTCTTT. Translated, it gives CASSLASTFRQGEAFF.

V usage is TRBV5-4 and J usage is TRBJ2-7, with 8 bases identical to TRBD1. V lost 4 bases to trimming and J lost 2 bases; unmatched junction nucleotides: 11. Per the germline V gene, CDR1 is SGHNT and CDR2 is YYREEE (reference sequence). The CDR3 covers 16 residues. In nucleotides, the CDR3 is TGTGCCAGCAGCCGGCGGAGAGGACAGGGTGCCTACGAGCAGTACTTC. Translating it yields CASSRRRGQGAYEQYF.